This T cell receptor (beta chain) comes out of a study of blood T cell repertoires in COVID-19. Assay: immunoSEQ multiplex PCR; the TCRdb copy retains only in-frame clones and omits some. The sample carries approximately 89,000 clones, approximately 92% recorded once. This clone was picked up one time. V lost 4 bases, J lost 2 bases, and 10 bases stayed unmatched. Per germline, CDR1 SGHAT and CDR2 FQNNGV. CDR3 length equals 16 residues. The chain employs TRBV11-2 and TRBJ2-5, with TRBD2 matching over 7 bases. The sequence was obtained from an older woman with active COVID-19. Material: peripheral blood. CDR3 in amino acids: CASSSGGRGYQETQYF. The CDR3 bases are TGTGCCAGCAGCTCGGGAGGTAGAGGATATCAAGAGACCCAGTACTTC.